Listed here is a single TCR beta chain. Its antigen is as yet unknown. Cells were stimulated nonspecifically with anti-CD3/anti-CD28 magnetic beads. Sorting of responding CD4+ T cells relied on upregulated CD40 ligand together with CD69. Donors had CD4+ T cell counts above 400 cells/uL and were CMV-seropositive. Anti-CD28/CD49d costimulation, CD40-blocking antibody and enfuvirtide were given to CD8-depleted PBMCs for 18 hours. The data originate from a study of persistence of HIV-infected CD4 T cells. This CDR3 is built from 13 residues. From germline, CDR1 is SGHTA and CDR2 FQGTGA. Trimming shortened V by 5 bases and J by 2 bases, and 9 bases separated the two germline ends. This was the immunoSEQ version 4 assay in survey mode. Libraries were prepared by immunoSEQ multiplex PCR; TCRdb keeps only in-frame clonotypes and omits some of them. The sample carries around 45,000 clones, more than 85% recorded once.

V usage is TRBV7-3 and J usage is TRBJ1-2, with a possible D match to TRBD1 (5 bases). Sample: CD4+ T cells sorted from PBMCs after roughly 19-hour stimulation, taken from a patient who received antiretroviral therapy. This sequence was found in an adult man with HIV who was CMV-seropositive. The CDR3 coding sequence is TGTGCCAGCAGCCCCGAGGGGAACTATGGCTACACCTTC. Residues: CASSPEGNYGYTF.